A selection of T cell receptor beta chains follows, all from one sample in a study of T cells in tuberculosis. Here immunoSEQ multiplex PCR was the method, and the copy in TCRdb shows in-frame clones only, minus some. The sample holds about 49,000 clones, more than 90% seen once. The sequences come from PBMCs, collected at tuberculosis diagnosis. These receptors were obtained from an adult with tuberculosis. The CDR3 runs from the conserved cysteine through the conserved F or W. The D gene is left open where the match is weak. Some rows have no size entry. The others give once, few or many, or a class for an expanded clone.

cdr3_aa: CSVGWEFEAFF
cdr3_nt: TGCAGCGTTGGGTGGGAGTTTGAAGCTTTCTTT
clone_size: -
d_call: -
j_call: TRBJ1-1
v_call: TRBV29-1

cdr3_aa: CASSRDRSTGELFF
cdr3_nt: TGTGCCAGCTCCCGGGACAGGTCAACCGGGGAGCTGTTTTTT
clone_size: -
d_call: TRBD1
j_call: TRBJ2-2
v_call: TRBV19

cdr3_aa: CASSVGLERNQPQHF
cdr3_nt: TGTGCCAGCAGTGTTGGATTGGAGCGCAATCAGCCCCAGCATTTT
clone_size: once
d_call: -
j_call: TRBJ1-5
v_call: TRBV2

cdr3_aa: CASSETLQSVLTF
cdr3_nt: TGTGCCAGCAGTGAGACATTACAGAGTGTCCTGACTTTC
clone_size: -
d_call: -
j_call: TRBJ2-6
v_call: TRBV6-4

cdr3_aa: CASSLGSMNTEAFF
cdr3_nt: TGTGCCAGCAGCTTAGGCAGTATGAACACTGAAGCTTTCTTT
clone_size: -
d_call: -
j_call: TRBJ1-1
v_call: TRBV7-2

cdr3_aa: CASRNSGANNEQFF
cdr3_nt: TGTGCCAGTAGGAACAGCGGGGCTAACAATGAGCAGTTCTTC
clone_size: -
d_call: TRBD2
j_call: TRBJ2-1
v_call: TRBV19

cdr3_aa: CASSEAHSNQPQHF
cdr3_nt: TGTGCCAGCAGTGAGGCACACAGCAATCAGCCCCAGCATTTT
clone_size: -
d_call: -
j_call: TRBJ1-5
v_call: TRBV2

cdr3_aa: CASSRGTSGRTFQETQYF
cdr3_nt: TGTGCCAGTAGTAGGGGGACTAGCGGGAGAACTTTTCAAGAGACCCAGTACTTC
clone_size: -
d_call: TRBD2
j_call: TRBJ2-5
v_call: TRBV19

cdr3_aa: CASSIPGNSWNGYTF
cdr3_nt: TGTGCCAGTAGTATCCCAGGGAATTCCTGGAATGGCTACACCTTC
clone_size: -
d_call: -
j_call: TRBJ1-2
v_call: TRBV19

cdr3_aa: CASSLGTATYEQYF
cdr3_nt: TGTGCCAGCAGTCTCGGGACAGCGACCTACGAGCAGTACTTC
clone_size: -
d_call: TRBD1
j_call: TRBJ2-7
v_call: TRBV27

cdr3_aa: CASSLRGSTEAFF
cdr3_nt: TGTGCCAGCAGTTTACGGGGGTCTACTGAAGCTTTCTTT
clone_size: -
d_call: -
j_call: TRBJ1-1
v_call: TRBV28

cdr3_aa: CASSVEDLPVRAFF
cdr3_nt: TGTGCCAGCAGCGTTGAAGACTTGCCCGTGCGGGCTTTCTTT
clone_size: -
d_call: -
j_call: TRBJ1-1
v_call: TRBV9

cdr3_aa: CAWSPGTGLYEQYF
cdr3_nt: TGTGCCTGGTCACCCGGGACAGGGCTCTACGAGCAGTACTTC
clone_size: -
d_call: TRBD1
j_call: TRBJ2-7
v_call: TRBV30

cdr3_aa: CASTTWDRGSGTEAFF
cdr3_nt: TGTGCCAGCACCACATGGGACAGGGGGTCGGGCACTGAAGCTTTCTTT
clone_size: -
d_call: TRBD1
j_call: TRBJ1-1
v_call: TRBV13

cdr3_aa: CASSSLPQETQYF
cdr3_nt: TGTGCCAGCAGTTCCCTCCCCCAAGAGACCCAGTACTTC
clone_size: -
d_call: -
j_call: TRBJ2-5
v_call: TRBV27

cdr3_aa: CASSVGQTYEQYF
cdr3_nt: TGCGCCAGCAGCGTGGGACAGACCTACGAGCAGTACTTC
clone_size: -
d_call: TRBD1
j_call: TRBJ2-7
v_call: TRBV5-1

cdr3_aa: CASSVEQNTEAFF
cdr3_nt: TGTGCCAGCAGCGTAGAGCAGAACACTGAAGCTTTCTTT
clone_size: -
d_call: -
j_call: TRBJ1-1
v_call: TRBV9

cdr3_aa: CASSLAGGPDTQYF
cdr3_nt: TGCGCCAGCAGCTTAGCGGGTGGACCAGATACGCAGTATTTT
clone_size: -
d_call: -
j_call: TRBJ2-3
v_call: TRBV5-1

cdr3_aa: CASSVGLISGTDTQYF
cdr3_nt: TGTGCCAGCAGCGTAGGCTTGATTAGCGGCACAGATACGCAGTATTTT
clone_size: -
d_call: -
j_call: TRBJ2-3
v_call: TRBV9

cdr3_aa: CASSLFQGAGYEQYF
cdr3_nt: TGTGCCAGCAGCTTATTCCAGGGGGCGGGCTACGAGCAGTACTTC
clone_size: -
d_call: TRBD1
j_call: TRBJ2-7
v_call: TRBV11-2

cdr3_aa: CASSLDPRGAGELFF
cdr3_nt: TGTGCCAGCAGCTTAGATCCCCGGGGGGCCGGGGAGCTGTTTTTT
clone_size: -
d_call: TRBD2
j_call: TRBJ2-2
v_call: TRBV11-2

cdr3_aa: CASSLGRGYQETQYF
cdr3_nt: TGCGCCAGCAGCTTAGGTAGGGGGTACCAAGAGACCCAGTACTTC
clone_size: -
d_call: -
j_call: TRBJ2-5
v_call: TRBV5-1

cdr3_aa: CASSARRKLAGSDTQYF
cdr3_nt: TGTGCCAGCAGCGCTCGACGGAAACTAGCGGGGAGTGATACGCAGTATTTT
clone_size: -
d_call: TRBD2
j_call: TRBJ2-3
v_call: TRBV7-8

cdr3_aa: CASSRRQGARVDTQYF
cdr3_nt: TGTGCCAGCAGCCGTCGACAGGGGGCGCGGGTAGATACGCAGTATTTT
clone_size: once
d_call: TRBD1
j_call: TRBJ2-3
v_call: TRBV11-1

cdr3_aa: CASRLQGADTQYF
cdr3_nt: TGTGCCAGTAGGCTACAGGGGGCGGATACGCAGTATTTT
clone_size: -
d_call: TRBD1
j_call: TRBJ2-3
v_call: TRBV19

cdr3_aa: CASSIRQGLGRDQPQHF
cdr3_nt: TGTGCCAGTAGTATACGACAGGGCCTGGGAAGGGATCAGCCCCAGCATTTT
clone_size: -
d_call: TRBD1
j_call: TRBJ1-5
v_call: TRBV19

cdr3_aa: CASSQTFSGNTIYF
cdr3_nt: TGTGCCAGCAGCCAAACTTTCTCTGGAAACACCATATATTTT
clone_size: -
d_call: -
j_call: TRBJ1-3
v_call: TRBV6-5

cdr3_aa: CASTTGPYGYTF
cdr3_nt: TGTGCCAGCACCACAGGGCCCTATGGCTACACCTTC
clone_size: -
d_call: -
j_call: TRBJ1-2
v_call: TRBV28

cdr3_aa: CASSLRIRGTTEAFF
cdr3_nt: TGCGCCAGCAGCCTGCGCATCAGGGGAACAACTGAAGCTTTCTTT
clone_size: -
d_call: -
j_call: TRBJ1-1
v_call: TRBV4-3

cdr3_aa: CASSKDLAGEYNEQFF
cdr3_nt: TGTGCCAGCAGCAAAGATCTAGCGGGAGAATACAATGAGCAGTTCTTC
clone_size: -
d_call: -
j_call: TRBJ2-1
v_call: TRBV21-1

cdr3_aa: CASSREQNSNQPQHF
cdr3_nt: TGTGCCAGCAGCCGCGAACAGAATAGCAATCAGCCCCAGCATTTT
clone_size: -
d_call: -
j_call: TRBJ1-5
v_call: TRBV7-2

cdr3_aa: CASSYAGTGAGYTF
cdr3_nt: TGTGCCAGCAGCTACGCCGGGACAGGGGCGGGCTACACCTTC
clone_size: -
d_call: TRBD1
j_call: TRBJ1-2
v_call: TRBV5-6

cdr3_aa: CASSPQLAQRGDNEQFF
cdr3_nt: TGTGCCAGCAGTCCCCAACTAGCCCAACGGGGCGACAATGAGCAGTTCTTC
clone_size: -
d_call: -
j_call: TRBJ2-1
v_call: TRBV28

cdr3_aa: CASSPGVLSGANVLTF
cdr3_nt: TGTGCCAGCAGCCCCGGTGTACTATCTGGGGCCAACGTCCTGACTTTC
clone_size: -
d_call: -
j_call: TRBJ2-6
v_call: TRBV5-6

cdr3_aa: CASSEAPWYGDTEAFF
cdr3_nt: TGTGCCAGCAGTGAAGCGCCATGGTACGGGGATACTGAAGCTTTCTTT
clone_size: -
d_call: -
j_call: TRBJ1-1
v_call: TRBV6-1

cdr3_aa: CSVAGSSGEKLFF
cdr3_nt: TGCAGCGTCGCCGGTAGTTCTGGTGAAAAACTGTTTTTT
clone_size: -
d_call: -
j_call: TRBJ1-4
v_call: TRBV29-1

cdr3_aa: CASSSPGYNEQFF
cdr3_nt: TGTGCCAGCAGTTCCCCGGGTTACAATGAGCAGTTCTTC
clone_size: -
d_call: -
j_call: TRBJ2-1
v_call: TRBV6-6

cdr3_aa: CASSTGTGGGFETQYF
cdr3_nt: TGTGCCAGCAGCACAGGGACAGGGGGTGGCTTCGAGACCCAGTACTTC
clone_size: few
d_call: TRBD1
j_call: TRBJ2-5
v_call: TRBV5-4

cdr3_aa: CSARETYEQYF
cdr3_nt: TGCAGTGCTAGGGAGACGTATGAGCAGTACTTC
clone_size: -
d_call: -
j_call: TRBJ2-7
v_call: TRBV20-1

cdr3_aa: CSVDGQGNTEAFF
cdr3_nt: TGCAGCGTTGATGGCCAGGGGAACACTGAAGCTTTCTTT
clone_size: -
d_call: -
j_call: TRBJ1-1
v_call: TRBV29-1